This T cell receptor beta chain was obtained from a study of identical twins. Study results and limitations: Conclusions leaned on cross-sectional statistical analysis and did not track the same donors over time.

A universal primer site was incorporated via template switching, and the cDNA contained unique molecular identifiers. TCRdb re-called the 5' RACE reads through MiXCR, storing one row per CDR3 protein. This sample carries about 700,000 distinct CDR3 sequences, 5.5% to 7.5% of them seen once, and the ten largest clones take around 2%. This clonotype was seen at least ten times. Its antigen is unknown. This receptor was taken from a man aged 18-30 years in good health. Sequencing used naive T cells sorted from blood.

This CDR3 is CASSPYGTRVTYEQYF. CDR3 in DNA: TGTGCCAGCAGCCCCTACGGGACTAGGGTTACCTACGAGCAGTACTTC. V usage is TRBV6-2 or TRBV6-3 and J usage is TRBJ2-7; 8 positions match TRBD2. The CDR3 has 16 amino acids. Germline V gives CDR1 MNHEY, CDR2 SVGEGT. The V segment lost 6 bases and the J segment 2 bases; nucleotides outside the gene matches: 12.